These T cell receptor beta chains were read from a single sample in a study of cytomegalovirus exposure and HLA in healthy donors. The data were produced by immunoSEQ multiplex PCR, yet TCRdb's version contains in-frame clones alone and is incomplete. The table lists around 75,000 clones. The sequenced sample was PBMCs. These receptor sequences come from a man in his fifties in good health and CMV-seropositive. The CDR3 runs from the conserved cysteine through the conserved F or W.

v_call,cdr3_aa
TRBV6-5,CASSYYRGYETEAFF
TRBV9,CASSVQGVNDNEQFF
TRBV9,CASTQGIRVDEQFF
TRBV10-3,CAISISSYNEQFF
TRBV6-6,CASSPPQGGNQPQHF
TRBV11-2,CASIIDGASGNTGELFF
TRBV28,CASSLVQGTEAFF
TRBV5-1,CASSLTGGPRGVTEAFF
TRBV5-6,CASSRGSLGEAFF
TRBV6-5,CASRDSSAGNTIYF
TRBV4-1,CASSQGDSSYEQYF
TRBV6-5,CASSYSRGVRGYTF
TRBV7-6,CASSLEDRSYEQYF
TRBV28,CASSPRRRGYTF
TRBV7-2,CASSPRRAAQETQYF
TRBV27,CATLPDRGYGYTF
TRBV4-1,CASSQAPSEAYEQYF
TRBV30,CAWSGLGEGMRGYGYTF
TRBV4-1,CASSSPPGGRSTGGYTF
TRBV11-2,CASLGAAGGTDTQYF
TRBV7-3,CASRRSGAGGEQFF
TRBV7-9,CASSLLEDTEAFF
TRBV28,CASAGSNYGYTF
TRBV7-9,CAVGQGKSNQPQHF
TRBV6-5,CASSASGRLEAFF
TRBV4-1,CASSQDWGQGVGEKLFF
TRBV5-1,CASSPNPAGGSGSYEQYF
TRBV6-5,CASTTRLAVDNEQFF
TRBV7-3,CASSSGQVGEQFF
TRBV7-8,CASSLLAGIETDTQYF
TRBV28,CASSSQGAYSQPQHF
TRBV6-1,CASEGGVTDTQYF
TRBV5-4,CASSLSRAGGMDNEQFF
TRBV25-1,CASSEPGDRLYNEQFF
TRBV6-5,CASSLISQNTEAFF
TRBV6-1,CASSERREGYTF
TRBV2,CASRVDFSTDTQYF
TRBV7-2,CASSLGGLSYEQYF
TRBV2,CASRERDTGELFF
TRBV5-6,CASSLVKPRGYTF
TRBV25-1,CASSVGEGSNSPLHF
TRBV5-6,CASSSIEQGARNEQFF
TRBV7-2,CASRYPGQGLQYF
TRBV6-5,CASKRDSAMELFF